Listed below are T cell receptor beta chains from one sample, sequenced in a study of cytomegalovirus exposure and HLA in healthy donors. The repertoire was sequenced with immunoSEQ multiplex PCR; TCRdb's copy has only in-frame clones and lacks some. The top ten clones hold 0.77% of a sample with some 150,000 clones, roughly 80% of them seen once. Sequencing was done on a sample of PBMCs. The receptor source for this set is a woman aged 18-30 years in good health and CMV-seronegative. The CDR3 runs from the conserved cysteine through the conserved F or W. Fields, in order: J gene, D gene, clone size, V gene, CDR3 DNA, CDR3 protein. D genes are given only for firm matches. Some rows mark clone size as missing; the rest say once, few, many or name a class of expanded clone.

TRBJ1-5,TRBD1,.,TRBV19,TGTGCCAGTACCACCTGGGACAGCGGGAATCAGCCCCAGCATTTT,CASTTWDSGNQPQHF
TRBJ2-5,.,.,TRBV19,TGTGCCAGTAGCTCCACAGCGGCGGTGGTGGAGACCCAGTACTTC,CASSSTAAVVETQYF
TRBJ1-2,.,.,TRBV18,TGTGCCAGCTCACCAACCGGGGTTGATGGCTACACCTTC,CASSPTGVDGYTF
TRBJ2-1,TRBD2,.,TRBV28,TGTGCCAGCAGCCGGGGACTAGCGCAAATACAAAGCAATGAGCAGTTCTTC,CASSRGLAQIQSNEQFF
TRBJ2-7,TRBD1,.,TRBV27,TGTGCCAGCAGTTTAGGACAGGGGGGATACGAGCAGTACTTC,CASSLGQGGYEQYF
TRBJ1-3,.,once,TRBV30,TGTGCCTGGAACAGGAGCCCCGGAAACACCATATATTTT,CAWNRSPGNTIYF
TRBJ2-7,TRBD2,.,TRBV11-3,TGTGCCAGCAGCCTAACTAGCGGCGCCTCCTACGAGCAGTACTTC,CASSLTSGASYEQYF
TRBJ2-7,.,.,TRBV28,TGTGCCAGCAGTCCCTGGTCACGGCGGACTATGGACGAGCAGTACTTC,CASSPWSRRTMDEQYF
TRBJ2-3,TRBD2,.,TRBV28,TGTGCCAGCAGTTTTTTTAGGACTAGCGGGGGCACAGATACGCAGTATTTT,CASSFFRTSGGTDTQYF
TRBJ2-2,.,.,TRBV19,TGTGCCAGTAGTATGGACTTTTCGAACACCGGGGAGCTGTTTTTT,CASSMDFSNTGELFF
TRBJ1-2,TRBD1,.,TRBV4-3,TGCGCCAGCAGCCCCGAATTGACAGGGGTTTGGGGCTACACCTTC,CASSPELTGVWGYTF
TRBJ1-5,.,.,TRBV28,TGTGCCAGCACCTGGACAGTCAATCAGCCCCAGCATTTT,CASTWTVNQPQHF
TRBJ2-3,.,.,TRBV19,TGTGCCAGTAGTAGACAGAAGCACACAGATACGCAGTATTTT,CASSRQKHTDTQYF
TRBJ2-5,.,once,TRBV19,TGTGCCAGTCAGAGGGCTGGCGAGACCCAGTACTTC,CASQRAGETQYF
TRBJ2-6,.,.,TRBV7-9,TGTGCCAGCAGCTCGGACTTCGTCTGGGCCAACGTCCTGACTTTC,CASSSDFVWANVLTF
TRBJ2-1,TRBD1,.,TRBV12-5,TGTGCTAGTGGCGACAGGGTCACTGGGAATGAGCAGTTCTTC,CASGDRVTGNEQFF
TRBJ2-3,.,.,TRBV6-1,TGTGCCAGCAGTGTCGACAGTCCTAGCACAGATACGCAGTATTTT,CASSVDSPSTDTQYF
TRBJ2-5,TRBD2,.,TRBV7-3,TGTGCCAGCAGCTTCGCTAGCGGGAGGGGGGGGACCCAGTACTTC,CASSFASGRGGTQYF
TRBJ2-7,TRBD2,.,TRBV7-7,TGTGCTAGAATAGCTAGGTGCTATGGCGGGAGGTCCTACGAGCAGTACTTC,CARIARCYGGRSYEQYF
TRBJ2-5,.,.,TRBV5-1,TGCGCCAGCAGCCTGGGCGGGAAAGGGCAAGAGACCCAGTACTTC,CASSLGGKGQETQYF
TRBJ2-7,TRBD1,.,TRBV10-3,TGTGCCATCAGTGGATCGGGACAGGACTACGAGCAGTACTTC,CAISGSGQDYEQYF
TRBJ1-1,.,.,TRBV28,TGTGCCAGCAGTCGCTGGGGGGGTGACACTGAAGCTTTCTTT,CASSRWGGDTEAFF
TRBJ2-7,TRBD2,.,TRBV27,TGTGCCAGCAGGGGACTAGCGGCTACCTACGAGCAGTACTTC,CASRGLAATYEQYF
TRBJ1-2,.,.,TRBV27,TGTGCCAGCAGTTTCAAATCCCCCCAGGGATCGTATGGCTACACCTTC,CASSFKSPQGSYGYTF
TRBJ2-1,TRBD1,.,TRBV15,TGTGCCACCAGCAGGGGACAGGGTGGGAATGAGCAGTTCTTC,CATSRGQGGNEQFF
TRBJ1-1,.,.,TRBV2,TGTGCCAGCAGCGATAGCCGGAGGGGTGAAGCTTTCTTT,CASSDSRRGEAFF
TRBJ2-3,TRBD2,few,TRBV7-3,TGTGCCAGCAGCCCGACTAGCGGGAGCGCAGATACGCAGTATTTT,CASSPTSGSADTQYF
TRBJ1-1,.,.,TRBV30,TGTGCCGCCCGGGGGGCTTGGAACACTGAAGCTTTCTTT,CAARGAWNTEAFF
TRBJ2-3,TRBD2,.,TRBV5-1,TGCGCCAGCAGCTTTAGCGGGTTCCGCACAGATACGCAGTATTTT,CASSFSGFRTDTQYF
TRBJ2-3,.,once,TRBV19,TGTGCCAGTAGTATTGGGCAGGCATATTCCAGGGATACGCAGTATTTT,CASSIGQAYSRDTQYF
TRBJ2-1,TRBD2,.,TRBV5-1,TGCGCCAGCAGCTTGTCAACTAGCGGCCCTCGGGAGCAGTTCTTC,CASSLSTSGPREQFF
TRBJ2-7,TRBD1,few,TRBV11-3,TGTGCCAGCAGCCGGAGCCGGGACAGGGCCTCCTACGAGCAGTACTTC,CASSRSRDRASYEQYF
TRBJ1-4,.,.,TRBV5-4,TGTGCCAGCAGTTCTAGACAGTCCCAAAAACTGTTTTTT,CASSSRQSQKLFF
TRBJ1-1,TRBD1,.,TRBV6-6,TGTGCCAGCAGTTACTTGACAGGGGTCGGCACTGAAGCTTTCTTT,CASSYLTGVGTEAFF
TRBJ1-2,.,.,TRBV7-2,TGTGCCAGCAGCTCATCGGGGAGCGGACATGGCTACACCTTC,CASSSSGSGHGYTF
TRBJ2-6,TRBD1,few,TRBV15,TGTGCCACCAGCAGGGGACAGCGACTTGGTGCTGGGGCCAACGTCCTGACTTTC,CATSRGQRLGAGANVLTF
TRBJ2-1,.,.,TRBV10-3,TGTGCCATCAGCCGGACTTACAATGAGCAGTTCTTC,CAISRTYNEQFF
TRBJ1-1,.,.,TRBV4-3,TGCGCCAGCAGCCCCTTCTTTTTGGCGAACACTGAAGCTTTCTTT,CASSPFFLANTEAFF
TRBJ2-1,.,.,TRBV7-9,TGTGCCAGCAGCCGGACAGTTGATGAGCAGTTCTTC,CASSRTVDEQFF
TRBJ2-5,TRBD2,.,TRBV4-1,TGCGCCAGCAGCCGGGCGGGGGAGGGCCTAAAGACCCAGTACTTC,CASSRAGEGLKTQYF
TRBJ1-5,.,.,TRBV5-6,TGTGCCAGCAGCTTTGGCAGCGACGGCTATCAGCCCCAGCATTTT,CASSFGSDGYQPQHF
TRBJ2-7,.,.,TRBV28,TGTGCCAGCAGTTTTCTCCGGGACACCTACGAGCAGTACTTC,CASSFLRDTYEQYF
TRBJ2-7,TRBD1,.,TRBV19,TGTGCCAGTAGTATAGAACAGGGGTACTCCTACGAGCAGTACTTC,CASSIEQGYSYEQYF
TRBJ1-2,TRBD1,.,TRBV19,TGTGCCAGTAGTATGACAGGGGATCACTATGGCTACACCTTC,CASSMTGDHYGYTF
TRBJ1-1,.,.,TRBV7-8,TGTGCCAGCAGCTTAGTACGGAGATCTACTTTCTTT,CASSLVRRSTFF
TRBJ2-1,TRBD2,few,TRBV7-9,TGTGCCAGCAGCTCCGAACTAGCGGGAGGAGTAAATGAGCAGTTCTTC,CASSSELAGGVNEQFF
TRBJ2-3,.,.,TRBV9,TGTGCCAGCAGCGCCAGGGCCCACCTGGCAGATACGCAGTATTTT,CASSARAHLADTQYF
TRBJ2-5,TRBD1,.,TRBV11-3,TGTGCCAGCAGCCGCACCGGGACAGGGTATTTCGAGACCCAGTACTTC,CASSRTGTGYFETQYF
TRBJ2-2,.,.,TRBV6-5,TGTGCCAGCACTCCCGGGGTAGAGAACACCGGGGAGCTGTTTTTT,CASTPGVENTGELFF
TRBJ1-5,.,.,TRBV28,TGTGCCAGCAGTCTCCTGACGCAGGGGCCCGCTCCGCCCCAGCATTTT,CASSLLTQGPAPPQHF
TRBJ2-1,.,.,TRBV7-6,TGTGCCAGCAGCTTAGGGGCAGGGGACTACAATGAGCAGTTCTTC,CASSLGAGDYNEQFF
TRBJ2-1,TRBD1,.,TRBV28,TGTGCCAGCAGTTTGGACAGGGGTGGGAATGAGCAGTTCTTC,CASSLDRGGNEQFF
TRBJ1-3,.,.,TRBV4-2,TGTGCCAGCAGCCAAGATCCAGGTACCGTCAACACCATATATTTT,CASSQDPGTVNTIYF
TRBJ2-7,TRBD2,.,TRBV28,TGTGCCGTATGGGGACTAGCGCCCGAGCAGTACTTC,CAVWGLAPEQYF
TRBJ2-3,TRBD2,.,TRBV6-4,TGTGCCAGCAGTGACTCTGCTAGCGGAGGTGGTGCAGATACGCAGTATTTT,CASSDSASGGGADTQYF
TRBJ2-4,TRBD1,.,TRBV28,TGTGCCAGCAGTTTATGGGACAGGGGCAAGCGAAGTAACATTCAGTACTTC,CASSLWDRGKRSNIQYF
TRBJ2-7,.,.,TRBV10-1,TGCGCCAGCAGCCTCCGGGGTGACTACGAGCAGTACTTC,CASSLRGDYEQYF
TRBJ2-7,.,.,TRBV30,TGTGCTAGTACAGGGTCGGCCTACGAGCAGTACTTC,CASTGSAYEQYF
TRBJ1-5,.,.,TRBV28,TGTGCCAGCAGTCCCTTTGGTGGGGCCAATCAGCCCCAGCATTTT,CASSPFGGANQPQHF
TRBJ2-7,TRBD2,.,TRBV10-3,TGTGCCATCAGTGGGGGGCCCGGCGGGAGGGCCGTGAACGAGCAGTACTTC,CAISGGPGGRAVNEQYF